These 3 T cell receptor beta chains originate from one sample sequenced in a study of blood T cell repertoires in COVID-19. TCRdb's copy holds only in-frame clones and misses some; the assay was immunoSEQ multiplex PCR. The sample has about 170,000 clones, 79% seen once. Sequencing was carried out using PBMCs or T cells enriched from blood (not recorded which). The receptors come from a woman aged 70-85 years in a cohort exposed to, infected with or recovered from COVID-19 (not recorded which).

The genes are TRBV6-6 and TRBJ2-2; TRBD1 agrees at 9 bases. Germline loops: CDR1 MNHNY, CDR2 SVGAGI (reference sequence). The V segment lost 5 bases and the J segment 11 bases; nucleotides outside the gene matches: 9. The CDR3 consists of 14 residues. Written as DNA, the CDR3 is TGTGCCAGCAGTCCACAGGGGGCGCGGGTCGAGCTGTTTTTT. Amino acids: CASSPQGARVELFF.

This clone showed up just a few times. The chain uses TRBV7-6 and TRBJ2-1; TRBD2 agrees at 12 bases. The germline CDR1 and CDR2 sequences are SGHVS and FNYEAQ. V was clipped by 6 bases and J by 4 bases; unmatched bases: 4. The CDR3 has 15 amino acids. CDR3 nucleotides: TGTGCCAGCAGTTCTAGCGGGAGGGCTTACAATGAGCAGTTCTTC. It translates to CASSSSGRAYNEQFF. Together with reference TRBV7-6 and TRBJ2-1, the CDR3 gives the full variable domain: GAGVSQSPRYKVTKRGQDVALRCDPISGHVSLYWYRQALGQGPEFLTYFNYEAQQDKSGLPNDRFSAERPEGSISTLTIQRTEQRDSAMYRCASSSSGRAYNEQFFGPGTRLTVL.

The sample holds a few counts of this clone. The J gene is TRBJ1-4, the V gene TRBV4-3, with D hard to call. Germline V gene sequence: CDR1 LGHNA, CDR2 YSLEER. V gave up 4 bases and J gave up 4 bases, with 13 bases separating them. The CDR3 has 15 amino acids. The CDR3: CASSPEEQRNEKLFF. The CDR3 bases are TGCGCCAGCAGCCCGGAGGAACAGCGTAATGAAAAACTGTTTTTT.